This T cell receptor (beta chain) is from a study of control samples from healthy donors and cancer patients. This clone was seen only once. The CDR3 has 14 residues. Trimming took off 4 bases at V and 4 bases at J, with 9 bases between the two ends. Germline CDR1 KGHDR, CDR2 SFDVKD. Data came from immunoSEQ multiplex PCR; TCRdb stores just in-frame clones and leaves some out. The sample lists tens of thousands of clones, about 90% seen once, with 1.9% in the top ten. The material sequenced was PBMCs. The receptor was isolated from a woman aged 55-75 years with head and neck cancer. This chain uses TRBV24-1 with TRBJ2-2, with a possible D match to TRBD2 (5 bases). The CDR3 DNA sequence: TGTGCCACCAGTGACCCGGGATTCACCGGGGAGCTGTTTTTT. As protein: CATSDPGFTGELFF.